Sequencing of this T cell receptor beta chain was carried out in a study of blood T cell repertoires in COVID-19 (TCRdb year 2020). Concerning the study at large: The collaborator samples originated in the United States, Italy and Spain and spanned the acute and convalescent phases of COVID-19. The material from the prospective study consisted of cDNA or gDNA derived from T cells, B-cell-depleted T cells, or PBMCs. Subjects who had been exposed to COVID-19, were actively infected with it, or had recovered from it provided the deeply sampled blood TCRbeta repertoires that made up the dataset. The repertoires were released in a freely available public database meant as a resource for research on the immune response to SARS-CoV-2. The samples were drawn from the first 160 participants of the ongoing ImmuneRACE study and from more than 1,000 subjects provided by 6 global collaborators. A de-identified subject ID, COVID-19 status, age in years and sex were almost always included in the sample metadata. Where HLA class I and class II types were available, the types were taken from metadata supplied by the sample provider, not from assay-based typing.

The germline V gene sets CDR1 to KGHDR and CDR2 to SFDVKD. Taken from cysteine to phenylalanine, the CDR3 has 17 residues. The CDR3 DNA has 51 bases and is translated from base 1. Here V drops 4 bases and J drops 1 base, and the junction holds 6 bases not matched to any gene. Enrolling through a virtual design, the prospective study's participants ranged in age from roughly 18 to 95 years and lived across some 23 United States geographic areas. In the prospective study, participants were assigned to cohorts based on the clinical history participants reported in a screening survey and a study questionnaire. ImmuneRACE Cohort 3 recovered participants were defined by two consecutive negative NP/OP PCR tests, healthcare professional clearance, or symptom resolution. Each participant in the prospective study had whole blood, serum and a nasopharyngeal or oropharyngeal swab collected by mobile phlebotomists. Prospective study participants could optionally give additional blood draws and questionnaires over an approximately two-month period. Before DNA extraction, prospective study blood samples were shipped either frozen or at room temperature.

Broad study findings and their caveats: Clinical and demographic metadata were provided uncurated, with the amount varying by source and participant.

In the case of this clone: Which antigen it targets is not known. Base quality data are lacking; no much larger clone is found one base away.

TCRbeta CDR3 regions were amplified from genomic DNA by means of the immunoSEQ Assay, a bias-controlled multiplex PCR. Under the source paper's analysis protocol: The number of nucleated cells in each sample was estimated by amplification of reference gene primers within the assay. To quantify the absolute abundance of each unique TCRbeta CDR3 rearrangement, sequence reads were collapsed and filtered. For each sample, productive Simpson clonality was calculated by taking the square root of Simpson's diversity index across productive rearrangements. The table comes from immuneACCESS by way of TCRdb, which keeps in-frame sequences with V and J called. Part of the clones is missing from these tables; in studies checked, under half for an unresolved V gene and the rest for unknown reasons. The D gene and trimming were derived from the DNA, and the V and J assignments and clone size from that table. In this sample the table shows roughly 320,000 clones, just over 85% of which occur a single time. Of the sample, roughly 4% falls within the top ten clones.

Specimen: PBMCs or T cells enriched from blood (not recorded which). This receptor chain uses TRBV24-1 and TRBJ2-2; 9 bases in between match TRBD1. The clonotype was recovered from a man aged 25-40 years who had recovered from COVID-19. The CDR3 protein: CATSDQGQGRNTGELFF. The DNA is as follows: TGTGCCACCAGTGACCAGGGACAGGGACGGAACACCGGGGAGCTGTTTTTT.